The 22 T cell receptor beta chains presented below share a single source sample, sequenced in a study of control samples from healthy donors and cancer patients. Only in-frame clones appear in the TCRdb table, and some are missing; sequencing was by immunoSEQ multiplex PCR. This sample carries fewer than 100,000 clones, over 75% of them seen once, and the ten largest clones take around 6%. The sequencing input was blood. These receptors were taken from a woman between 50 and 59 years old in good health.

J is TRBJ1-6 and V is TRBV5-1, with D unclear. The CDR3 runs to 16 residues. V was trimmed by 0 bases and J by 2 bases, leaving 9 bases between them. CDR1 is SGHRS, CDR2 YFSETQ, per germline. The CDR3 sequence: CASSLVGKPYNSPLHF. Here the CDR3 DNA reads TGCGCCAGCAGCTTGGTCGGTAAACCCTATAATTCACCCCTCCACTTT.

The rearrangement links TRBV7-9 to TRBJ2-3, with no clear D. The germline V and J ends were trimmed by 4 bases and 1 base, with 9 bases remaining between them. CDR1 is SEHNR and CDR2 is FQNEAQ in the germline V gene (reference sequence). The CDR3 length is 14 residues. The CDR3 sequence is CASSSLTGTDTQYF. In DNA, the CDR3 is TGTGCCAGCAGCTCTCTGACGGGCACAGATACGCAGTATTTT.

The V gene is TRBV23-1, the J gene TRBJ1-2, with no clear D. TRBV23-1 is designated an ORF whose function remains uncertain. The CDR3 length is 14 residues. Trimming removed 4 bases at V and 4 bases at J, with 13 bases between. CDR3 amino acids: CASSPSEGGYGYTF. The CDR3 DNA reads TGCGCCAGCAGTCCGTCCGAGGGCGGCTATGGCTACACCTTC.

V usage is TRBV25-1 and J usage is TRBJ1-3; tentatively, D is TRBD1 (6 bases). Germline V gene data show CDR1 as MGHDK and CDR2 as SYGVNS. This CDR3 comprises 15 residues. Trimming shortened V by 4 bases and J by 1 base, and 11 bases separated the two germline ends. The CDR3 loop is CASSAWTASGNTIYF. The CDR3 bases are TGTGCCAGCAGTGCGTGGACAGCTTCTGGAAACACCATATATTTT.

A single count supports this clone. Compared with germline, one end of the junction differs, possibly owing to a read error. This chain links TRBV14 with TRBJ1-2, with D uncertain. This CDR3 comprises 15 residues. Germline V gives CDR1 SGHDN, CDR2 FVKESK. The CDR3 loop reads CAGSQDSEGSNGYTF. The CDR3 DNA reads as TGTGCCGGCAGCCAAGATAGCGAGGGTAGCAATGGCTACACCTTC.

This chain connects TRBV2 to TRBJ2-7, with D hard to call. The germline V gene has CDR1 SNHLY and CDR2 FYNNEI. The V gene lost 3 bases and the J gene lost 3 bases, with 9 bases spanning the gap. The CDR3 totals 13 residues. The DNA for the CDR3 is TGTGCCAGCAGTGAGCAGCCATTCTACGAGCAGTACTTC. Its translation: CASSEQPFYEQYF.

The chain's CDR3 is CASSLAAGELFF. The CDR3 bases are TGTGCCAGCAGCTTAGCAGCCGGGGAGCTGTTTTTT. The rearrangement uses TRBV11-3 and TRBJ2-2; D gene unclear. V was trimmed by 1 base and J by 6 bases, leaving 3 bases between them. The CDR3 length is 12 residues. Looked up from germline, CDR1 is SGHNT and CDR2 is YENEEA. The variable domain in full, completed from reference TRBV11-3 and TRBJ2-2, reads EAGVVQSPRYKIIEKKQPVAFWCNPISGHNTLYWYLQNLGQGPELLIRYENEEAVDDSQLPKDRFSAERLKGVDSTLKIQPAELGDSAVYLCASSLAAGELFFGEGSRLTVL.

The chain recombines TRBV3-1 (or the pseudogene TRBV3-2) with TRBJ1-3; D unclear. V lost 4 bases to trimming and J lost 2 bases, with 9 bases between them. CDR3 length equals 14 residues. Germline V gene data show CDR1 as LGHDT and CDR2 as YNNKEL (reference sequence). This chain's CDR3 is CASSLGGTGNTIYF. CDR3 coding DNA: TGTGCCAGCAGCCTGGGAGGTACTGGAAACACCATATATTTT.

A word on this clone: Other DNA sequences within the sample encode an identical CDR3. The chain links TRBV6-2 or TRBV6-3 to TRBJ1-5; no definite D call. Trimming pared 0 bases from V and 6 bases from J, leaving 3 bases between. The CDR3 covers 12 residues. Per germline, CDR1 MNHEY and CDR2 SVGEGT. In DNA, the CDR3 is TGTGCCAGCAGTTACTCTGGTCAGCCCCAGCATTTT. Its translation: CASSYSGQPQHF.

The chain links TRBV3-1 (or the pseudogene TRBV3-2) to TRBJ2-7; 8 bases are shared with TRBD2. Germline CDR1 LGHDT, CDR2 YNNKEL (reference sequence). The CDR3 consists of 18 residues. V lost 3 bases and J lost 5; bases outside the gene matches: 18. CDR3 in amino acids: CASSQPPELPGGAHEQYF. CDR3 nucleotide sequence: TGTGCCAGCAGCCAGCCCCCAGAGCTACCCGGGGGGGCCCACGAGCAGTACTTC.

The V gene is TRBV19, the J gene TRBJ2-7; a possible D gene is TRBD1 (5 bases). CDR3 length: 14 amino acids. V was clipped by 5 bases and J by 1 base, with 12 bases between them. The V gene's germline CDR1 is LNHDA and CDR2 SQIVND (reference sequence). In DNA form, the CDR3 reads TGTGCCAGTAGTTCCCGACAGCGATCCTACGAGCAGTACTTC. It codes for CASSSRQRSYEQYF. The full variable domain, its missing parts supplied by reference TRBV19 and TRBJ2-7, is DGGITQSPKYLFRKEGQNVTLSCEQNLNHDAMYWYRQDPGQGLRLIYYSQIVNDFQKGDIAEGYSVSREKKESFPLTVTSAQKNPTAFYLCASSSRQRSYEQYFGPGTRLTVT.

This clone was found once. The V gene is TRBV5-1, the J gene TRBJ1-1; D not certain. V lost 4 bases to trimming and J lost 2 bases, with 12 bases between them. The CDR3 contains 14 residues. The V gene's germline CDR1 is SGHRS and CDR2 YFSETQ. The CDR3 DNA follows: TGCGCCAGCAGCGGCACGCAAGGCAACACTGAAGCTTTCTTT. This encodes CASSGTQGNTEAFF. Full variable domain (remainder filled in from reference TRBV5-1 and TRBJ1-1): KAGVTQTPRYLIKTRGQQVTLSCSPISGHRSVSWYQQTPGQGLQFLFEYFSETQRNKGNFPGRFSGRQFSNSRSEMNVSTLELGDSALYLCASSGTQGNTEAFFGQGTRLTVV.

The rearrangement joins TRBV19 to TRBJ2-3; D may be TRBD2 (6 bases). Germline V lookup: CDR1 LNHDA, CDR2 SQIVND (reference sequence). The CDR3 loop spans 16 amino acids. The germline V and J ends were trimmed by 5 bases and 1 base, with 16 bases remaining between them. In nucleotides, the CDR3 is TGTGCCAGTAGTGGGGGACCGGGACTTGGCACAGATACGCAGTATTTT. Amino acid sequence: CASSGGPGLGTDTQYF.

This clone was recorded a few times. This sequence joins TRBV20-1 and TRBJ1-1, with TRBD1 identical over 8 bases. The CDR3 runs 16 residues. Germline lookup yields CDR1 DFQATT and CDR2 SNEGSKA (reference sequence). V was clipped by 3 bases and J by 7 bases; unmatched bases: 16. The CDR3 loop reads CSASAWGQVTGSEAFF. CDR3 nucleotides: TGCAGTGCTAGTGCGTGGGGACAGGTTACGGGCAGTGAAGCTTTCTTT.

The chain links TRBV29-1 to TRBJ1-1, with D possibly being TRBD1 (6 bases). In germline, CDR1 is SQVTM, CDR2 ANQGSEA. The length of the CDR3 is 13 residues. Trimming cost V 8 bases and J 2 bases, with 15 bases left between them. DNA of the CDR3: TGCAGCCCAGGCCTACAGGGAAACACTGAAGCTTTCTTT. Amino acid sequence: CSPGLQGNTEAFF.

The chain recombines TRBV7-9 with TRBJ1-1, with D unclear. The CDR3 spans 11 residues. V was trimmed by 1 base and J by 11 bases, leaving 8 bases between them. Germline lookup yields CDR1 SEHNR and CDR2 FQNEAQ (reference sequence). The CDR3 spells CASSLENWAFF. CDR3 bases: TGTGCCAGCAGCTTAGAGAACTGGGCTTTCTTT.

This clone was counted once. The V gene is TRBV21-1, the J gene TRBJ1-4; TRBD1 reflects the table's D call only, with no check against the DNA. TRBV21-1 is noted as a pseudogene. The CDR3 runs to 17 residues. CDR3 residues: CASSTHSGQETNEKLFF. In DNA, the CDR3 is TGTGCCAGCAGCACACATTCCGGACAGGAAACTAATGAAAAACTGTTTTTT.

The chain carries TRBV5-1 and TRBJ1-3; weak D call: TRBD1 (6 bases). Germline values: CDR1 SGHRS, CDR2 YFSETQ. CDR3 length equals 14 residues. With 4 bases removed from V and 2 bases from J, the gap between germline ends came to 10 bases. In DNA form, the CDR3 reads TGCGCCAGCAGCAGCAGGGGTACTGGAAACACCATATATTTT. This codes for CASSSRGTGNTIYF.

The CDR3 nucleotides are TGCGCCACCAAACGACAGGGGGCTATGGATGAGCAGTTCTTC. As protein: CATKRQGAMDEQFF. The V call is TRBV5-1, the J call TRBJ2-1; 10 bases agree with TRBD1. Trimming took 9 bases from V and 8 from J; bases not matched to a gene: 11. Germline V gene lookup returns CDR1 SGHRS and CDR2 YFSETQ. This CDR3 is 14 amino acids long.

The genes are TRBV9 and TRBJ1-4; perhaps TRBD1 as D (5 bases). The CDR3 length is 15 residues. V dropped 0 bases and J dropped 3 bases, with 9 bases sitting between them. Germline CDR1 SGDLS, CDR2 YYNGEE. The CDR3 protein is CASSVGGKSNEKLFF. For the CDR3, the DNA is TGTGCCAGCAGCGTAGGGGGGAAGTCTAATGAAAAACTGTTTTTT.

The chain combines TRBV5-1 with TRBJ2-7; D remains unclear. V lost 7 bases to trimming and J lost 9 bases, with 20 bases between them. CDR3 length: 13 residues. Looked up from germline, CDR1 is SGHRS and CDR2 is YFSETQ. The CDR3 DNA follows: TGCGCCAGCGAACGCGAAGAGTCTACCGGGCAGTACTTC. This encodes CASEREESTGQYF.

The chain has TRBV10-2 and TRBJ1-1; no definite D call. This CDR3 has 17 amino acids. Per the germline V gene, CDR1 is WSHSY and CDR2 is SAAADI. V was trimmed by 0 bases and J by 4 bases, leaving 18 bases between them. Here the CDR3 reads CASSESGSRREGTEAFF. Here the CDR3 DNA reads TGCGCCAGCAGTGAGTCGGGAAGTAGACGGGAGGGCACTGAAGCTTTCTTT.